This TCR beta chain was identified in a study of blood T cell repertoires in COVID-19. Study overall: COVID-19 samples collected from the United States, Italy and Spain covered acute and convalescent phases. From T cells, B-cell-depleted T cells, or PBMCs came the material, which was cDNA or gDNA.

Original methodology: Amplified reference gene primers provided the basis for estimating nucleated cell counts. Assay used: immunoSEQ multiplex PCR; TCRdb lists only in-frame clones, some missing. V and J calls and clone size are given by that table; D and trimming were obtained from the DNA. The table lists around 130,000 clones, more than 65% of them singletons. Trimming at V came to 0 bases and at J to 7 bases, leaving 7 bases not matched to a gene. The CDR3 totals 15 residues. The germline V gene encodes CDR1 SGHRS and CDR2 YFSETQ. The chain has TRBV5-1 and TRBJ2-7; 10 nucleotides match TRBD1. This sequence originates from a human donor in a cohort sampled during active COVID-19. The specimen sequenced was peripheral blood. CDR3 sequence: CASSLAGQGVWEQYF. The CDR3 DNA reads as TGCGCCAGCAGCTTGGCAGGACAGGGGGTATGGGAGCAGTACTTC.